The 27 T cell receptor beta chains below were found in one sample sequenced in a study of CD8+CD57+ T cells in acquired aplastic anemia (dated by TCRdb to the late 2010s). These reads were obtained on an Illumina HiSeq 2000. Genomic DNA served as template for TCR beta VDJ combination and CDR3 sequence profiling. The public reads were reanalyzed by TCRdb: fastp trimming at Q25, MiXCR alignment, in-frame beta chains only. Rows are combined by CDR3 protein, so each entry shows the most common genes and DNA. In all, the sample holds roughly 58,000 distinct CDR3 sequences, and around 55% of those were seen once. The top ten hold under 2.5% of the sample. The sample taken for sequencing was sorted CD4+, CD8+, or CD8+CD57+ T cells (not recorded which) from PBMCs. These receptors all come from a human donor in good health, serving as a control.

The chain uses TRBV29-1 and TRBJ1-2; D gene uncertain. Germline CDR1 and CDR2: SQVTM and ANQGSEA. The CDR3 is 15 residues long. V was clipped by 5 bases and J by 1 base, with 17 bases between them. The CDR3 DNA reads as TGCAGCGTTTACGGACCTCCTACCGATAACTATGGCTACACCTTC. It specifies CSVYGPPTDNYGYTF.

The CDR3 loop reads CASSEIGGPSDTQYF. CDR3 DNA: TGTGCCAGCAGTGAGATTGGGGGGCCCTCAGATACGCAGTATTTT. The chain recombines TRBV2 with TRBJ2-3; the D call may be TRBD1 or TRBD2 (6 bases each). V was cut by 3 bases and J by 4 bases, with 14 bases left in between. The CDR3 runs 15 residues. Germline V gene data show CDR1 as SNHLY and CDR2 as FYNNEI.

This clonotype was detected many times. The gene calls are TRBV5-4 and TRBJ1-1; D unresolved. Germline assignment: CDR1 SGHNT and CDR2 YYREEE (reference sequence). V lost 4 bases and J 7 bases, leaving 17 bases between the germline ends. The CDR3 is made up of 14 amino acids. The CDR3 coding sequence is TGTGCCAGCAGCGCGACGGAGGGAGTTGGTGAAGCTTTCTTT. It yields the protein CASSATEGVGEAFF.

In its sample, this clonotype was seen once. The rearrangement uses TRBV10-3 and TRBJ1-1; TRBD1 aligns across 10 bases. The CDR3 runs to 14 residues. Germline-derived CDR1 and CDR2 are ENHRY and SYGVKD. J was trimmed by 5 bases and V by 8 bases; bases with no gene match: 8. The chain's CDR3 is CAIGDRTGGTEAFF. CDR3 in DNA: TGTGCCATCGGGGACCGGACAGGGGGGACTGAAGCTTTCTTT.

The sample holds many counts of this clonotype. The chain is built from TRBV11-2 and TRBJ2-1, with 9 nucleotides matching TRBD1. Germline-derived CDR1 and CDR2 are SGHAT and FQNNGV. Trimming removed 6 bases from V and 5 bases from J; junction bases left unmatched: 5. The CDR3 sequence is 14 residues long. The CDR3 protein is CASRGDRVDNEQFF. Written as DNA, the CDR3 is TGTGCCAGCAGGGGGGACAGGGTCGACAATGAGCAGTTCTTC.

The chain joins TRBV19 to TRBJ1-3; no definite D call. This CDR3 spans 14 amino acids. Germline CDR1 and CDR2: LNHDA and SQIVND (reference sequence). V dropped 3 bases and J dropped 2 bases, with 8 bases sitting between them. The CDR3 loop is CASSIKGTGNTIYF. The CDR3 nucleotides read TGTGCCAGTAGTATTAAAGGGACTGGAAACACCATATATTTT.

As regards this clonotype: A clone one base away is much larger, so this may be a read error. V gene TRBV5-6 combines with J gene TRBJ1-5; D may be TRBD1 (5 bases). CDR3 size: 15 residues. The germline gives CDR1 SGHDT, CDR2 YYEEEE. The DNA for the CDR3 is TGTGCCTGCAGCTCCACCTCGGGGGGACGACAGCCCCAGCATTTT. Protein sequence: CACSSTSGGRQPQHF.

To note about this clonotype: Compared with germline, one end of the junction differs, possibly owing to a read error. The chain is built from TRBV7-2 and TRBJ2-5; D ambiguous. The CDR3 consists of 13 residues. Germline V gene sequence: CDR1 SGHTA, CDR2 FQGNSA. The CDR3 region is CASSQGNQETQYF. The CDR3 coding sequence is TGCGCCAGCAGCCAAGGGAACCAAGAGACCCAGTACTTC.

This clonotype occurred once. This sequence joins TRBV19 and TRBJ2-7; D possibly corresponds to TRBD2 (5 bases). CDR1 is LNHDA and CDR2 is SQIVND in the germline V gene (reference sequence). The CDR3 length is 15 residues. Trimming removed 8 bases from V and 5 bases from J, with 22 bases in between. The CDR3 sequence is CASVARSGQRNEQYF. CDR3 sequence (DNA): TGTGCCAGTGTGGCCAGGAGCGGCCAGCGCAACGAGCAGTACTTC.

This clonotype came up many times. The genes are TRBV3-1 and TRBJ2-5; D might be TRBD1 (6 bases). The CDR3 totals 16 residues. V shed 0 bases and J shed 3 bases, with 14 bases lying between them. The V gene's germline CDR1 is LGHDT and CDR2 YNNKEL (reference sequence). The CDR3 region is CASSQDLGTGKETQYF. The CDR3 bases are TGTGCCAGCAGCCAAGATCTCGGTACAGGGAAAGAGACCCAGTACTTC.

The rearrangement joins TRBV10-3 to TRBJ2-7; 7 bases fit TRBD1. The CDR3 has 14 residues. Germline trimming cut 8 bases from V and 2 bases from J; bases unmatched to any gene: 9. Germline-derived CDR1 and CDR2 are ENHRY and SYGVKD. CDR3 in amino acids: CAIGRTGAPYEQYF. CDR3 DNA sequence: TGTGCCATCGGCCGGACAGGAGCTCCCTACGAGCAGTACTTC.

The rearrangement joins TRBV11-2 to TRBJ2-3, with TRBD2 matching over 12 bases. With V trimmed by 1 base and J by 2 bases, 7 bases remained unmatched. The CDR3 contains 18 residues. CDR1 SGHAT and CDR2 FQNNGV come from the germline V gene. This CDR3 is CASSLGWPSGRATDTQYF. CDR3 DNA: TGTGCCAGCAGCTTAGGCTGGCCTAGCGGGAGGGCCACAGATACGCAGTATTTT. The full variable domain, with the rest looked up from reference TRBV11-2 and TRBJ2-3, is EAGVAQSPRYKIIEKRQSVAFWCNPISGHATLYWYQQILGQGPKLLIQFQNNGVVDDSQLPKDRFSAERLKGVDSTLKIQPAKLEDSAVYLCASSLGWPSGRATDTQYFGPGTRLTVL.

This chain connects TRBV15 to TRBJ2-3, with D maybe TRBD1 (5 bases). Looked up from germline, CDR1 is LNHNV and CDR2 is YYDKDF (reference sequence). CDR3 length: 16 amino acids. The V and J ends lost 3 bases and 1 base respectively, with 14 bases between them. CDR3 amino acids: CATSRTAKAGTDTQYF. CDR3 in DNA: TGTGCCACCAGCAGGACAGCCAAAGCAGGCACAGATACGCAGTATTTT. The full variable domain, its missing parts supplied by reference TRBV15 and TRBJ2-3, is DAMVIQNPRYQVTQFGKPVTLSCSQTLNHNVMYWYQQKSSQAPKLLFHYYDKDFNNEADTPDNFQSRRPNTSFCFLDIRSPGLGDTAMYLCATSRTAKAGTDTQYFGPGTRLTVL.

This clonotype was seen many times. The rearrangement uses TRBV6-1 and TRBJ2-1, with 7 nucleotides matching TRBD2. Germline CDR1 is MNHNS and CDR2 is SASEGT. After removal of 6 bases from V and 5 bases from J, the junction contained 13 bases not matched to a gene. CDR3 length: 16 amino acids. The CDR3 nucleotides read TGTGCCAGCAGACACTTAGGTGGACTAGAAGACAATGAGCAGTTCTTC. Amino acids: CASRHLGGLEDNEQFF.

Ten or more counts support this clonotype. The chain couples TRBV18 to TRBJ1-4; D unresolved. With 5 bases removed from V and 7 bases from J, the gap between germline ends came to 11 bases. Germline CDR1 and CDR2: KGHSH and LQKENI. CDR3 length: 13 residues. CDR3: CASSSGGSEKLFF. In nucleotides, the CDR3 is TGTGCCAGCTCATCTGGAGGGAGTGAAAAACTGTTTTTT.

This clonotype was recorded many times. This rearrangement joins TRBV7-9 to TRBJ2-6, with no clear D. Trimming removed 1 base at V and 0 bases at J, with 7 bases between. The CDR3 runs to 16 residues. The germline gives CDR1 SEHNR, CDR2 FQNEAQ (reference sequence). Here the CDR3 reads CASSLGFYSGANVLTF. CDR3 nucleotide sequence: TGTGCCAGCAGCTTAGGATTTTACTCTGGGGCCAACGTCCTGACTTTC.

V and J are TRBV29-1 and TRBJ2-7; TRBD2 agrees at 9 bases. V lost 4 bases and J lost 0; bases outside the gene matches: 4. The CDR3 length is 14 residues. Germline lookup yields CDR1 SQVTM and CDR2 ANQGSEA. As DNA, the CDR3 is TGCAGCGTTGCTAGCGGGACGAGCTCCTACGAGCAGTACTTC. Translating it yields CSVASGTSSYEQYF.

In its sample, this clonotype was seen many times. A read error may produce the germline difference seen at one junction end. The chain employs TRBV19 and TRBJ2-5; TRBD1 matches 8 bases. The CDR3 is made up of 15 amino acids. CDR1 and CDR2 from the germline V gene are LNHDA and SQIVND (reference sequence). The CDR3: CASTNTRGPQEAQYF. The DNA for the CDR3 is TGTGCCAGCACAAATACCAGGGGGCCCCAAGAGGCCCAGTACTTC. Combining the CDR3 with reference TRBV19 and TRBJ2-5 gives the whole variable domain DGGITQSPKYLFRKEGQNVTLSCEQNLNHDAMYWYRQDPGQGLRLIYYSQIVNDFQKGDIAEGYSVSREKKESFPLTVTSAQKNPTAFYLCASTNTRGPQEAQYFGPGTRLLVL.

This clonotype is labeled as medium-sized. The V call is TRBV25-1, the J call TRBJ1-2, with a weak D call TRBD1 (6 bases). Germline CDR1 MGHDK, CDR2 SYGVNS. The germline V and J ends were trimmed by 7 bases and 7 bases, with 10 bases remaining between them. This CDR3 region has 11 residues. The CDR3 loop reads CASTDRLGYTF. CDR3 nucleotide sequence: TGTGCCAGCACTGACAGGCTTGGCTACACCTTC.

This clonotype was counted ten times or more. The CDR3 DNA reads as TGCGCCAGCAGCCGGGACTTGTCCTCCTACGAGCAGTACTTC. Its protein is CASSRDLSSYEQYF. This chain connects TRBV5-1 to TRBJ2-7; weak D call: TRBD2 (6 bases). The V gene's germline CDR1 is SGHRS and CDR2 YFSETQ. The CDR3 runs 14 residues. The V end lost 4 bases, the J end lost 0 bases, and 11 bases lay between the germline ends.

In its sample, this clonotype was seen a few times. CDR3 bases: TGCAGCGTTCCGGCCGGGGGGTCTGGAAACACCATATATTTT. The encoded protein is CSVPAGGSGNTIYF. The gene calls are TRBV29-1 and TRBJ1-3; perhaps TRBD1 as D (5 bases). The CDR3 length is 14 residues. Germline V gene sequence: CDR1 SQVTM, CDR2 ANQGSEA. The V and J ends lost 5 bases and 1 base respectively, with 12 bases between them.

The chain has TRBV4-3 and TRBJ2-7; either TRBD1 or TRBD2 may supply D (5 bases each). The germline V gene has CDR1 LGHNA and CDR2 YSLEER. With 4 bases removed from V and 5 bases from J, the gap between germline ends came to 15 bases. CDR3 size: 14 residues. CDR3 in DNA: TGCGCCAGCAGCCGCGCGAGTGGGGGTAACGAGCAGTACTTC. It specifies CASSRASGGNEQYF.

At least ten counts were recorded for this clonotype. The rearrangement joins TRBV6-1 to TRBJ1-5; D gene ambiguous. CDR3 length equals 15 residues. V was shortened by 6 bases and J by 2 bases, with 14 bases between the two germline ends. Germline loops: CDR1 MNHNS, CDR2 SASEGT. The CDR3 sequence is CASRERPGGNQPQHF. For the CDR3, the DNA is TGTGCCAGCAGAGAGAGGCCCGGAGGCAATCAGCCCCAGCATTTT.

The V and J genes are TRBV29-1 and TRBJ2-7; 7 bases line up with TRBD1. J lost 2 bases, V lost 7 bases, and 5 bases had no gene match. The CDR3 has 12 residues. Germline CDR1 SQVTM, CDR2 ANQGSEA. The CDR3 is CSAGTVPYEQYF. For the CDR3, the DNA is TGCAGCGCAGGGACAGTCCCCTACGAGCAGTACTTC.

The chain carries TRBV20-1 and TRBJ1-6; D is unresolved. V was cut by 3 bases and J by 4 bases, with 7 bases left in between. Per the germline V gene, CDR1 is DFQATT and CDR2 is SNEGSKA (reference sequence). The CDR3 contains 13 residues. CDR3 in amino acids: CSARTEYNSPLHF. Here the CDR3 DNA reads TGCAGTGCTAGGACGGAGTATAATTCACCCCTCCACTTT.

This chain joins TRBV19 and TRBJ1-1; a possible D gene is TRBD1 (6 bases). Trimming removed 5 bases from V and 2 bases from J, with 9 bases in between. The CDR3 is 13 amino acids. Germline V CDR1 and CDR2: LNHDA, SQIVND (reference sequence). The CDR3 sequence: CASSGTPNTEAFF. The CDR3 DNA reads as TGTGCCAGTAGTGGGACACCCAACACTGAAGCTTTCTTT.

The chain's CDR3 is CASSPNRGRNTEAFF. The CDR3, as DNA: TGTGCCAGTAGTCCTAACCGGGGCCGGAACACTGAAGCTTTCTTT. The rearrangement joins TRBV7-9 to TRBJ1-1; D might be TRBD1 (5 bases). Germline values: CDR1 SEHNR, CDR2 FQNEAQ (reference sequence). V was cut by 9 bases and J by 1 base, with 18 bases left in between. The CDR3 covers 15 residues. Full variable domain (outside the CDR3, taken from reference TRBV7-9 and TRBJ1-1): DTGVSQNPRHKITKRGQNVTFRCDPISEHNRLYWYRQTLGQGPEFLTYFQNEAQLEKSRLLSDRFSAERPKGSFSTLEIQRTEQGDSAMYLCASSPNRGRNTEAFFGQGTRLTVV.